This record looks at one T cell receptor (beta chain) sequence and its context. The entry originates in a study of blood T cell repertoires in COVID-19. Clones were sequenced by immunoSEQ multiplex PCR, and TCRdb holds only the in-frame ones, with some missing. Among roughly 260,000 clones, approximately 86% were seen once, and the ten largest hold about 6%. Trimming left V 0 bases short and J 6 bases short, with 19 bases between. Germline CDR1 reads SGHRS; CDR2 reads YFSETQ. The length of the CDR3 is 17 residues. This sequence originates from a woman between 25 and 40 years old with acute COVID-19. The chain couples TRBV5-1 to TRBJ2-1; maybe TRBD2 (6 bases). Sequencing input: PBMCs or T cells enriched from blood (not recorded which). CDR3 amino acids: CASSLVMLTSLFNEQFF. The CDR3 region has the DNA TGCGCCAGCAGCTTGGTAATGTTGACTAGTCTTTTCAATGAGCAGTTCTTC. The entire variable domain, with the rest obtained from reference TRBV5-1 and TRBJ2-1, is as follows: KAGVTQTPRYLIKTRGQQVTLSCSPISGHRSVSWYQQTPGQGLQFLFEYFSETQRNKGNFPGRFSGRQFSNSRSEMNVSTLELGDSALYLCASSLVMLTSLFNEQFFGPGTRLTVL.